One sample yielded the 17 T cell receptor beta chains listed below, sequenced in a study of response to subunit inactivated influenza vaccine (dated by TCRdb to the late 2010s). To prepare the library, RT-PCR was applied. The sample was run on an Illumina HiSeq 2500. In-frame beta chains were kept once TCRdb had trimmed the public reads at Q25 with fastp and called clones with MiXCR. Identical CDR3 protein sequences are pooled into one entry, listed with their most common genes and DNA. The sample table holds roughly 710,000 distinct CDR3 sequences, of which 14% were seen once. The ten biggest clones cover approximately 7.6% of the sample. Sample: PBMCs from blood, taken around two weeks before vaccination. The receptors originated from a man aged 50 or older who received an inactivated influenza vaccine. Donor details come from another sample of the same person, matched by shared clones.

This clonotype was observed many times. The chain combines TRBV12-3 or TRBV12-4 with TRBJ1-5; the D is unclear. Trimming took 2 bases from V and 0 from J, leaving 2 bases between them. CDR3 length: 13 residues. DNA of the CDR3: TGTGCCAGCAGTTTACATAGCAATCAGCCCCAGCATTTT. It codes for CASSLHSNQPQHF.

This clonotype was detected once. The V and J genes are TRBV9 and TRBJ2-1, with 11 bases fitting TRBD2. V was pared by 5 bases and J by 8 bases, with 12 bases of the junction left unmatched. The CDR3 runs 16 residues. Germline V gene lookup returns CDR1 SGDLS and CDR2 YYNGEE. CDR3 loop: CASSETSGKTFDEQFF. The CDR3 DNA reads TGTGCCAGCAGTGAGACTAGCGGGAAAACCTTCGATGAGCAGTTCTTC. Looking up the rest from reference TRBV9 and TRBJ2-1 gives the full variable domain: DSGVTQTPKHLITATGQRVTLRCSPRSGDLSVYWYQQSLDQGLQFLIQYYNGEERAKGNILERFSAQQFPDLHSELNLSSLELGDSALYFCASSETSGKTFDEQFFGPGTRLTVL.

This clonotype has a handful of counts. The chain joins TRBV11-2 to TRBJ2-1, with TRBD2 matching 7 bases. The CDR3 length is 17 residues. J was trimmed by 7 bases and V by 5 bases; bases with no gene match: 17. CDR1 and CDR2 from the germline V gene are SGHAT and FQNNGV. CDR3 in amino acids: CASSPPARGGSMNEQFF. As DNA, the CDR3 is TGTGCCAGCAGCCCACCTGCGCGTGGCGGGAGTATGAATGAGCAGTTCTTC.

This clonotype was detected only a few times. The rearrangement uses TRBV27 and TRBJ2-3, with TRBD2 identical over 11 bases. Germline V gene data show CDR1 as MNHEY and CDR2 as SMNVEV (reference sequence). V shed 6 bases, J shed 1 base, and the junction held 15 bases outside the gene matches. CDR3 length: 19 amino acids. CDR3 region: CASSRLNLAGGDRTDTQYF. For the CDR3, the DNA is TGTGCCAGCAGCCGACTAAACCTAGCGGGGGGCGACCGCACAGATACGCAGTATTTT.

This clonotype appeared many times. This sequence joins TRBV2 and TRBJ2-2, with D perhaps being TRBD1 or TRBD2 (5 bases each). Germline lookup yields CDR1 SNHLY and CDR2 FYNNEI. The length of the CDR3 is 15 residues. Trimming pared 8 bases from V and 1 base from J, leaving 14 bases between. The CDR3 DNA is TGTGCCAGCGGGGACCTCACCAGGAACACCGGGGAGCTGTTTTTT. Translation: CASGDLTRNTGELFF. Full variable domain (remainder filled in from reference TRBV2 and TRBJ2-2): EPEVTQTPSHQVTQMGQEVILRCVPISNHLYFYWYRQILGQKVEFLVSFYNNEISEKSEIFDDQFSVERPDGSNFTLKIRSTKLEDSAMYFCASGDLTRNTGELFFGEGSRLTVL.

In regard to this clonotype: Germline is not matched at one junction end, which may reflect a read error. The chain has TRBV2 and TRBJ2-2; D gene uncertain. CDR1 SNHLY and CDR2 FYNNEI come from the germline V gene. This CDR3 region has 12 residues. CDR3 in amino acids: CASSEGIGELFF. CDR3 nucleotides: TGTGCCAGCAGCGAAGGTATCGGGGAGCTGTTTTTT. The full variable domain, rest sourced from reference TRBV2 and TRBJ2-2, is EPEVTQTPSHQVTQMGQEVILRCVPISNHLYFYWYRQILGQKVEFLVSFYNNEISEKSEIFDDQFSVERPDGSNFTLKIRSTKLEDSAMYFCASSEGIGELFFGEGSRLTVL.

The chain joins TRBV18 to TRBJ2-3; tentatively, D is TRBD2 (5 bases). In germline, CDR1 is KGHSH, CDR2 LQKENI. This CDR3 is built from 14 residues. Trimming stripped 6 bases from V and 3 bases from J, with 13 bases between. The CDR3: CASSKTGKTDTQYF. CDR3 DNA sequence: TGTGCCAGCTCCAAGACCGGGAAGACAGATACGCAGTATTTT.

This clonotype was recorded at least ten times. This chain links TRBV7-6 with TRBJ1-2; possible D gene TRBD1, 5 bases. Germline CDR1 reads SGHVS; CDR2 reads FNYEAQ. Trimming cost V 4 bases and J 2 bases, with 14 bases left between them. CDR3 size: 15 residues. The chain's CDR3 is CASSSHGTGNYGYTF. For the CDR3, the DNA is TGTGCCAGCAGCTCCCACGGGACGGGAAACTATGGCTACACCTTC. Drawing the rest from reference TRBV7-6 and TRBJ1-2, the complete variable domain is GAGVSQSPRYKVTKRGQDVALRCDPISGHVSLYWYRQALGQGPEFLTYFNYEAQQDKSGLPNDRFSAERPEGSISTLTIQRTEQRDSAMYRCASSSHGTGNYGYTFGSGTRLTVV.

This clonotype was seen more than once but under ten times. The rearrangement links TRBV5-1 to TRBJ2-7; TRBD1 might be the D (6 bases). This CDR3 is built from 13 residues. CDR1 is SGHRS, CDR2 YFSETQ, per germline. Trimming removed 7 bases at V and 3 bases at J, with 14 bases between. The CDR3: CASALDRIYEQYF. The DNA for the CDR3 is TGCGCCAGCGCTCTAGACAGGATCTACGAGCAGTACTTC.

The J gene is TRBJ2-1, the V gene TRBV20-1, with 7 nucleotides matching TRBD2. Germline V CDR1 and CDR2: DFQATT, SNEGSKA (reference sequence). This CDR3 comprises 14 residues. V lost 5 bases to trimming and J lost 3 bases; unmatched junction nucleotides: 7. The CDR3 nucleotides are TGCAGTGCTGCGCCTAGCGGTATCTACAATGAGCAGTTCTTC. Its translation is CSAAPSGIYNEQFF.

The chain carries TRBV2 and TRBJ1-4; D not certain. The germline CDR1 and CDR2 sequences are SNHLY and FYNNEI. CDR3 length equals 15 residues. Trimming removed 1 base from V and 7 bases from J, with 13 bases in between. CDR3 region: CASSEGEGIGEKLFF. The CDR3 coding sequence is TGTGCCAGCAGTGAAGGAGAGGGCATCGGTGAAAAACTGTTTTTT.

This clonotype has more than one count but fewer than ten. CDR3: CATHLNMGETQYF. The CDR3 DNA follows: TGTGCCACCCATCTTAATATGGGGGAGACCCAGTACTTC. The rearrangement links TRBV15 to TRBJ2-5; D is uncertain. The CDR3 is 13 amino acids. Trimming removed 8 bases at V and 5 bases at J, with 15 bases between. Germline V gene sequence: CDR1 LNHNV, CDR2 YYDKDF (reference sequence).

This clonotype was detected only a few times. This chain links TRBV20-1 with TRBJ1-1; TRBD1 matches 10 bases. The CDR3 extends over 14 amino acids. The V segment lost 0 bases and the J segment 10 bases; nucleotides outside the gene matches: 8. The germline gives CDR1 DFQATT, CDR2 SNEGSKA (reference sequence). The CDR3 sequence: CSARDEGQGEIAFF. The CDR3 DNA sequence: TGCAGTGCTAGAGATGAAGGACAGGGGGAGATAGCTTTCTTT.

V and J are TRBV6-5 and TRBJ2-5; D is perhaps TRBD2 (5 bases). Germline V gene data show CDR1 as MNHEY and CDR2 as SVGAGI. V was clipped by 0 bases and J by 3 bases, with 14 bases between them. This CDR3 is built from 16 residues. The CDR3 spells CASSYSRAQLKETQYF. Written as DNA, the CDR3 is TGTGCCAGCAGTTACTCGAGGGCGCAACTGAAAGAGACCCAGTACTTC.

This chain connects TRBV5-1 to TRBJ2-3; D is undetermined. In germline, CDR1 is SGHRS, CDR2 YFSETQ. V was shortened by 5 bases and J by 0 bases, with 13 bases between the two germline ends. There are 15 residues in the CDR3. The CDR3 spells CASSSGSTSTDTQYF. CDR3 bases: TGCGCCAGCAGTTCCGGCTCCACTAGCACAGATACGCAGTATTTT. Looking up the rest from reference TRBV5-1 and TRBJ2-3 gives the full variable domain: KAGVTQTPRYLIKTRGQQVTLSCSPISGHRSVSWYQQTPGQGLQFLFEYFSETQRNKGNFPGRFSGRQFSNSRSEMNVSTLELGDSALYLCASSSGSTSTDTQYFGPGTRLTVL.

This clonotype was counted only a few times. V is TRBV7-9 and J is TRBJ2-1, with 8 bases identical to TRBD1. Per the germline V gene, CDR1 is SEHNR and CDR2 is FQNEAQ (reference sequence). This CDR3 comprises 14 residues. The J segment lost 9 bases and the V segment lost 5 bases, leaving 9 bases of the junction unmatched. In DNA, the CDR3 is TGTGCCAGCAGCCCGGTGGCAGGGGGCATTGAGCAGTTCTTC. Residues: CASSPVAGGIEQFF. The whole variable domain, filled in from reference TRBV7-9 and TRBJ2-1, reads DTGVSQNPRHKITKRGQNVTFRCDPISEHNRLYWYRQTLGQGPEFLTYFQNEAQLEKSRLLSDRFSAERPKGSFSTLEIQRTEQGDSAMYLCASSPVAGGIEQFFGPGTRLTVL.

This clonotype was counted only a few times. The chain uses TRBV12-3 or TRBV12-4 and TRBJ2-2, with D hard to call. V lost 5 bases to trimming and J lost 1 base, with 11 bases between them. There are 15 residues in the CDR3. CDR3 nucleotide sequence: TGTGCCAGCAGTACTCTCGGACGGAACACCGGGGAGCTGTTTTTT. This gives the protein CASSTLGRNTGELFF.